One sample yielded the 14 T cell receptor beta chains listed below, sequenced in a study of response to subunit inactivated influenza vaccine (dated by TCRdb to the late 2010s). The library came from RT-PCR. Sequencing used an Illumina HiSeq 2500. In-frame beta chains were kept once TCRdb had trimmed the public reads at Q25 with fastp and called clones with MiXCR. Each CDR3 protein appears once, grouped with its most common genes and DNA. The sample table records about half a million distinct CDR3 sequences; around 25% of these occur just once. The ten top clones hold 1.9% of the sample. Specimen: CD4+ T cells sorted from PBMCs, collected 5 to 6 days after vaccination. The receptors originated from a man aged 50 or older who received an inactivated influenza vaccine. Donor details come from another sample of the same person, matched by shared clones.

This clonotype has more than one count but fewer than ten. The V call is TRBV6-1, the J call TRBJ2-1; 7 bases are shared with TRBD1. J gave up 1 base and V 6 bases, and 0 bases lay outside the gene matches. Germline V gene data show CDR1 as MNHNS and CDR2 as SASEGT. This CDR3 has 13 residues. CDR3 bases: TGTGCCAGCAGACAGGGGTCCTACAATGAGCAGTTCTTC. Protein: CASRQGSYNEQFF.

This clonotype appeared a few times. The rearrangement joins TRBV10-2 to TRBJ2-7; 9 bases are a match to TRBD2. The CDR3 consists of 14 residues. Germline V gene data show CDR1 as WSHSY and CDR2 as SAAADI. The junction had 5 bases not matched to a gene; V was cut back by 6 bases and J by 2 bases. CDR3 nucleotides: TGCGCCAGCAGATTAGCGGGAGAGGCCTACGAGCAGTACTTC. Its protein product is CASRLAGEAYEQYF.

This clonotype was detected a few times. The J gene is TRBJ2-1, the V gene TRBV4-3; 8 nucleotides line up with TRBD2. The germline V gene encodes CDR1 LGHNA and CDR2 YSLEER. The CDR3 runs 15 residues. The V gene end was trimmed by 4 bases and the J gene end by 1 base; junction bases not matched to a gene: 3. CDR3 residues: CASSRSGESYNEQFF. The DNA for the CDR3 is TGCGCCAGCAGCCGTAGCGGGGAATCCTACAATGAGCAGTTCTTC.

This chain joins TRBV7-2 and TRBJ2-3, with 10 positions matching TRBD2. Trimming at V came to 5 bases and at J to 4 bases, leaving 9 bases not matched to a gene. CDR1 is SGHTA, CDR2 FQGNSA, per germline. The CDR3 sequence is 16 residues long. CDR3 sequence reads: CASSHTSGGAPDTQYF. The CDR3 nucleotides are TGTGCCAGCAGCCATACCAGCGGGGGGGCCCCAGATACGCAGTATTTT.

This clonotype was observed a few times. The chain uses TRBV6-4 and TRBJ2-3, with 9 bases that match TRBD2. The V and J ends lost 3 bases and 3 bases, in that order; junction bases with no gene match: 4. Germline values: CDR1 MRHNA, CDR2 SNTAGT. This CDR3 is built from 15 residues. CDR3 region: CASSELAGTTDTQYF. CDR3 coding DNA: TGTGCCAGCAGTGAGCTAGCGGGGACTACAGATACGCAGTATTTT.

This clonotype was counted only a few times. The chain recombines TRBV20-1 with TRBJ2-7; D may be TRBD1 (6 bases). Germline V CDR1 and CDR2: DFQATT, SNEGSKA (reference sequence). The CDR3 consists of 11 residues. V lost 7 bases and J lost 5, with 12 bases in between. The CDR3 DNA reads as TGCAGTGTCAGGGGTATCCACGAGCAGTACTTC. It specifies CSVRGIHEQYF.

The genes are TRBV5-6 and TRBJ1-2; 8 bases line up with TRBD1. Germline V lookup: CDR1 SGHDT, CDR2 YYEEEE. The CDR3 length is 14 residues. The J segment lost 4 bases and the V segment lost 2 bases, leaving 4 bases of the junction unmatched. In nucleotides, the CDR3 is TGTGCCAGCAGCTTCTCGACAGGGGCCTATGGCTACACCTTC. This codes for CASSFSTGAYGYTF.

The chain carries TRBV29-1 and TRBJ2-3, with 9 bases that match TRBD2. The germline gives CDR1 SQVTM, CDR2 ANQGSEA. With V trimmed by 4 bases and J by 5 bases, 13 bases remained unmatched. This CDR3 has 16 amino acids. Here the CDR3 DNA reads TGCAGCGTTGGTCGACTACCGGGACTAGCTGAAGATACGCAGTATTTT. It encodes CSVGRLPGLAEDTQYF.

This clonotype turned up a few times. The rearrangement joins TRBV18 to TRBJ1-1; possible D gene TRBD1, 6 bases. The CDR3 loop spans 11 amino acids. Germline V lookup: CDR1 KGHSH, CDR2 LQKENI. The V and J ends lost 6 bases and 5 bases respectively, with 7 bases between them. Here the CDR3 reads CASSGQTEAFF. The CDR3 DNA is TGTGCCAGCTCCGGACAGACTGAAGCTTTCTTT.

This clonotype appeared a few times. The chain joins TRBV5-1 to TRBJ2-5; 7 bases are shared with TRBD1. The V and J ends lost 6 bases and 2 bases, in that order; junction bases with no gene match: 7. CDR3 length: 14 residues. Germline V gives CDR1 SGHRS, CDR2 YFSETQ. CDR3 sequence (DNA): TGCGCCAGCACCCGGGACAGTAAGCAAGAGACCCAGTACTTC. This gives the protein CASTRDSKQETQYF.

This clonotype was counted between two and nine times. CDR3 sequence reads: CASSKTTGVEQYF. The CDR3 coding sequence is TGTGCCAGCAGCAAAACGACAGGGGTCGAGCAGTACTTC. This rearrangement joins TRBV12-3 or TRBV12-4 to TRBJ2-7; 8 bases align to TRBD1. V shed 6 bases and J 6 bases; nucleotides not matched to a gene: 7. The CDR3 is made up of 13 amino acids.

This clonotype was counted between two and nine times. The chain is built from TRBV14 and TRBJ2-1; D gene unclear. Between the trimmed V and J ends, which lost 4 bases and 6 bases, there was a span of 4 bases. Germline V gene lookup returns CDR1 SGHDN and CDR2 FVKESK. The CDR3 loop spans 11 amino acids. The DNA of the CDR3 is TGTGCCAGCAGCCCCTCCAATGAGCAGTTCTTC. Its protein product is CASSPSNEQFF.

This clonotype has at least ten counts. This chain joins TRBV10-3 and TRBJ2-3; D ambiguous. V lost 0 bases, J lost 2 bases, and 15 bases lay in between. The CDR3 is made up of 17 amino acids. Germline CDR1 is ENHRY and CDR2 is SYGVKD. The CDR3 DNA reads TGTGCCATCAGTGAGTCGATCATACAGAGATTCACAGATACGCAGTATTTT. This gives the protein CAISESIIQRFTDTQYF.

The rearrangement joins TRBV5-1 to TRBJ2-1, with TRBD1 matching over 7 bases. The CDR3 is 13 residues long. J was trimmed by 8 bases and V by 2 bases; bases with no gene match: 4. Germline CDR1 SGHRS, CDR2 YFSETQ. The CDR3 DNA reads TGCGCCAGCAGCTTTCGAACAGGGGATGAGCAGTTCTTC. It codes for CASSFRTGDEQFF.